The sample holds a few counts of the clone carrying this T cell receptor beta chain. No antigen is known for it. The record originates from a study of Tregs in tolerant kidney transplant recipients. Germline CDR1 SGDLS, CDR2 YYNGEE. The V gene lost 3 bases and the J gene lost 7 bases, with 15 bases spanning the gap. CDR3 length equals 14 residues. Data came from immunoSEQ multiplex PCR; TCRdb stores just in-frame clones and leaves some out. The sample lists just over 30,000 clones; 82% were seen once. This receptor was taken from a human donor in good health. The gene calls are TRBV9 and TRBJ2-3, with D possibly being TRBD1 (5 bases). The sequenced sample consisted of Tregs from blood cultured with allogeneic cells. The CDR3, as DNA: TGTGCCAGCAGCGAGCGTGGGGCTGCAAATACGCAGTATTTT. Protein product: CASSERGAANTQYF.